This is a list of T cell receptor beta chains from one sample in a study of technical replicates of blood from a few donors. Sequenced by immunoSEQ multiplex PCR; TCRdb stores in-frame clones only, minus some. Among tens of thousands of clones listed, about 97% were seen once. Sequencing was done on a sample of T cells isolated from PBMCs. The receptor set was obtained from a human donor in good health. The CDR3 runs from the conserved cysteine through the conserved F or W. Fields, in order: V gene, D gene, clone size, J gene, CDR3 protein, CDR3 DNA. A D gene is named only where the DNA matches it firmly. Not every row has a clone size; where given, it reads once, few, many or a size class.

TRBV2	TRBD2	NA	TRBJ2-3	CASRLLAGGTDTQYF	TGTGCCAGCAGGCTCTTAGCGGGGGGCACAGATACGCAGTATTTT
TRBV6-4	NA	NA	TRBJ2-5	CASSESPGGVQYF	TGTGCCAGCAGTGAAAGCCCTGGAGGTGTCCAGTACTTC
TRBV27	NA	NA	TRBJ1-2	CASSLSGHTNYGYTF	TGTGCCAGCAGTTTATCTGGACATACTAACTATGGCTACACCTTC
TRBV6-5	NA	once	TRBJ2-2	CASSYTGENTGELFF	TGTGCCAGCAGTTACACGGGGGAGAACACCGGGGAGCTGTTTTTT
TRBV29-1	TRBD1	NA	TRBJ1-2	CSVNPGQGIIYGYTF	TGCAGCGTTAATCCGGGACAGGGGATAATCTATGGCTACACCTTC
TRBV6-5	NA	NA	TRBJ1-5	CASSYRGGGNQPQHF	TGTGCCAGCAGTTACCGGGGGGGCGGCAATCAGCCCCAGCATTTT
TRBV6-5	NA	NA	TRBJ1-4	CASSYTRAAEKLFF	TGTGCCAGCAGTTACACGCGTGCTGCTGAAAAACTGTTTTTT
TRBV7-3	NA	NA	TRBJ2-5	CASSPLGLQETQYF	TGTGCCAGCAGCCCCTTGGGACTCCAAGAGACCCAGTACTTC
TRBV27	NA	NA	TRBJ1-4	CASSLARPGGNEKLFF	TGTGCCAGCAGTTTAGCCCGACCGGGAGGAAATGAAAAACTGTTTTTT
TRBV5-6	TRBD2	NA	TRBJ2-3	CASSLGLAGDTQYF	TGTGCCAGCAGCTTGGGACTAGCGGGAGATACGCAGTATTTT
TRBV11-3	NA	NA	TRBJ2-6	CASSSESSSGANVLTF	TGTGCCAGCAGCTCCGAGAGTAGCTCTGGGGCCAACGTCCTGACTTTC
TRBV6-5	NA	NA	TRBJ2-2	CASSQTWNTGELFF	TGTGCCAGCAGTCAGACTTGGAACACCGGGGAGCTGTTTTTT
TRBV19	NA	NA	TRBJ2-7	CASSPNWYYEQYF	TGTGCCAGTAGTCCTAACTGGTACTACGAGCAGTACTTC
TRBV28	NA	NA	TRBJ2-7	CASSFQGFYEQYF	TGTGCCAGCAGTTTTCAGGGTTTCTACGAGCAGTACTTC
TRBV2	TRBD1	NA	TRBJ1-2	CASSVQGGYTF	TGTGCCAGCAGTGTACAGGGGGGCTACACCTTC
TRBV5-4	NA	NA	TRBJ2-1	CASSFGAESYNEQFF	TGTGCCAGCAGCTTCGGAGCGGAGTCCTACAATGAGCAGTTCTTC
TRBV30	NA	NA	TRBJ2-2	CAWIGLGVSGELFF	TGTGCCTGGATCGGTTTAGGGGTTTCCGGGGAGCTGTTTTTT
TRBV11-3	TRBD1	NA	TRBJ1-4	CASSKFVQGAQEKLFF	TGTGCCAGCAGCAAATTTGTACAGGGGGCACAGGAAAAACTGTTTTTT
TRBV6-1	NA	NA	TRBJ1-1	CASSAKRVLNTEAFF	TGTGCCAGCAGTGCGAAAAGAGTCTTGAACACTGAAGCTTTCTTT
TRBV13	NA	NA	TRBJ2-7	CASSLGGVGYEQYF	TGTGCCAGCAGTTTAGGGGGAGTAGGTTACGAGCAGTACTTC
TRBV2	TRBD2	NA	TRBJ2-5	CASRDGGDQYF	TGTGCCAGCAGAGACGGGGGGGACCAGTACTTC
TRBV30	NA	NA	TRBJ1-2	CAWGGHTFYGYTF	TGTGCCTGGGGGGGACATACCTTCTATGGCTACACCTTC
TRBV11-2	TRBD2	NA	TRBJ2-3	CASSLNSGASTDTQYF	TGTGCCAGCAGCTTGAATAGCGGGGCTAGCACAGATACGCAGTATTTT
TRBV19	NA	NA	TRBJ1-5	CASSLSGWANNQPQHF	TGTGCCAGTAGTCTGTCAGGGTGGGCGAACAATCAGCCCCAGCATTTT
TRBV7-3	TRBD2	NA	TRBJ2-3	CASSLYGLETDTQYF	TGTGCCAGCAGCTTGTATGGACTAGAGACAGATACGCAGTATTTT
TRBV4-3	NA	NA	TRBJ1-2	CASSQGGKSVFYGYTF	TGCGCCAGCAGCCAAGGGGGCAAGAGTGTTTTCTATGGCTACACCTTC
TRBV4-1	TRBD2	NA	TRBJ2-3	CASNSGREIDTQYF	TGCGCCAGCAACAGCGGGAGGGAGATAGATACGCAGTATTTT
TRBV4-1	NA	NA	TRBJ1-2	CASSFQGDYGYTF	TGCGCCAGCAGCTTCCAGGGCGACTATGGCTACACCTTC
TRBV23-1	TRBD2	NA	TRBJ2-1	CASSQASGGDSYNEQFF	TGCGCCAGCAGTCAAGCTAGCGGGGGAGACTCCTACAATGAGCAGTTCTTC
TRBV29-1	TRBD1	NA	TRBJ1-1	CSVLLRQGPAEAFF	TGCAGCGTCTTATTACGACAGGGGCCAGCTGAAGCTTTCTTT
TRBV30	NA	NA	TRBJ2-1	CAWSVGRHNEQFF	TGTGCCTGGAGTGTTGGGCGACACAATGAGCAGTTCTTC
TRBV4-1	NA	NA	TRBJ1-1	CASSQAVQLNTEAFF	TGCGCCAGCAGCCAAGCGGTACAGTTGAACACTGAAGCTTTCTTT
TRBV7-2	NA	NA	TRBJ2-7	CASSPEGGRAYEQYF	TGTGCCAGCAGCCCGGAGGGGGGGAGGGCTTACGAGCAGTACTTC
TRBV9	TRBD1	once	TRBJ2-1	CASSVEGRGQEQFF	TGTGCCAGCAGCGTAGAGGGCAGGGGGCAAGAGCAGTTCTTC
TRBV20-1	NA	NA	TRBJ1-2	CSASGDNGYTF	TGCAGTGCTAGTGGGGACAATGGCTACACCTTC
TRBV7-9	TRBD2	NA	TRBJ2-7	CASSPGLEAREQYF	TGTGCCAGCAGCCCGGGACTAGAAGCTCGCGAGCAGTACTTC
TRBV29-1	NA	NA	TRBJ1-1	CSVVTGVAEAFF	TGCAGCGTGGTGACAGGAGTCGCTGAAGCTTTCTTT
TRBV19	NA	NA	TRBJ1-1	CASSATDGTEAFF	TGTGCCAGTAGTGCGACAGACGGGACTGAAGCTTTCTTT
TRBV5-4	TRBD1	NA	TRBJ1-1	CASSIQGMNTEAFF	TGTGCCAGCAGCATACAGGGGATGAACACTGAAGCTTTCTTT
TRBV29-1	TRBD2	NA	TRBJ2-2	CSVGRLAGTGELFF	TGCAGCGTTGGTCGGCTAGCGGGAACCGGGGAGCTGTTTTTT
TRBV19	TRBD1	NA	TRBJ2-5	CASSIWDSRQETQYF	TGTGCCAGTAGTATATGGGACAGTCGTCAAGAGACCCAGTACTTC
TRBV7-8	TRBD2	once	TRBJ2-3	CASSLALAGFTDTQYF	TGTGCCAGCAGCTTAGCTTTAGCGGGATTTACAGATACGCAGTATTTT
TRBV14	NA	NA	TRBJ2-6	CASSQTSPNVLTF	TGTGCCAGCAGCCAAACATCGCCCAACGTCCTGACTTTC
TRBV7-9	NA	NA	TRBJ2-7	CASSLVTLGIPYEQYF	TGTGCCAGCAGCCTAGTGACACTAGGAATCCCCTACGAGCAGTACTTC
TRBV11-2	NA	NA	TRBJ2-7	CASRDSDSYEQYF	TGTGCCAGCCGAGACAGTGACTCCTACGAGCAGTACTTC
TRBV7-8	NA	NA	TRBJ2-7	CATTRSGYEQYF	TGTGCCACAACACGAAGCGGGTACGAGCAGTACTTC
TRBV27	TRBD2	NA	TRBJ2-1	CASSYGTSGLSSSYNEQFF	TGTGCCAGCAGTTACGGGACTAGCGGGCTTTCCAGCTCCTACAATGAGCAGTTCTTC
TRBV25-1	TRBD2	NA	TRBJ2-5	CAVGASGTETQYF	TGTGCCGTAGGAGCTAGCGGGACCGAGACCCAGTACTTC
TRBV25-1	TRBD2	NA	TRBJ2-7	CASSSYGRTLYEQYF	TGTGCCAGCAGTAGCTACGGGAGGACACTCTACGAGCAGTACTTC
TRBV6-6	NA	NA	TRBJ1-2	CASSGTRTGDYGYTF	TGTGCCAGCAGCGGTACGAGGACGGGAGACTATGGCTACACCTTC
TRBV5-4	TRBD2	NA	TRBJ2-7	CASSHLAASGRGIEQYF	TGTGCCAGCAGCCACCTGGCTGCTAGCGGAAGAGGGATCGAGCAGTACTTC
TRBV27	TRBD1	NA	TRBJ2-7	CASRSGTGITFSYEQYF	TGTGCCAGCCGTTCGGGGACAGGCATTACTTTCTCCTACGAGCAGTACTTC